One sample yielded the 30 T cell receptor beta chains listed below, sequenced in a study of T cell responses to AZD1222 COVID-19 vaccine. The assay was immunoSEQ multiplex PCR, and TCRdb's table has in-frame clones only and misses some. In the table there are 96,000 or so clones, 75% to 90% of which are singletons. The input for sequencing was peripheral blood, taken on day 0 of AZD1222 vaccination. All receptors come from an adult in good health.

The chain combines TRBV5-1 with TRBJ2-5, with 7 bases identical to TRBD2. Germline-derived CDR1 and CDR2 are SGHRS and YFSETQ. V lost 3 bases and J lost 2; bases outside the gene matches: 1. The CDR3 runs to 13 residues. CDR3 loop: CASSWGGQETQYF. Here the CDR3 DNA reads TGCGCCAGCAGCTGGGGGGGACAAGAGACCCAGTACTTC.

The CDR3 sequence is CASSSPGFAYEQYF. The CDR3 DNA is TGTGCCAGCAGTTCTCCGGGATTCGCCTACGAGCAGTACTTC. The rearrangement uses TRBV28 and TRBJ2-7; D may be TRBD2 (5 bases). This CDR3 region has 14 residues. The V end was cut by 4 bases, the J end by 2 bases, with 12 bases between. The germline gives CDR1 MDHEN, CDR2 SYDVKM.

The chain has TRBV19 and TRBJ2-1; 11 nucleotides agree with TRBD1. The ends lost 4 bases at V and 0 bases at J; junction bases unmatched: 5. This CDR3 comprises 17 residues. Per germline, CDR1 LNHDA and CDR2 SQIVND (reference sequence). The CDR3 region has the DNA TGTGCCAGTAGTAGGGACAGGGGGGATAGCTCCTACAATGAGCAGTTCTTC. Its protein product is CASSRDRGDSSYNEQFF.

The chain combines TRBV5-4 with TRBJ2-5; TRBD1 matches at 7 bases. CDR1 is SGHNT, CDR2 YYREEE, per germline (reference sequence). Trimming cost V 1 base and J 5 bases; bases outside gene matches: 5. The CDR3 sequence is 14 residues long. The CDR3 here is CASSLSDRLETQYF. The CDR3 region has the DNA TGTGCCAGCAGCTTGTCGGACAGGTTGGAGACCCAGTACTTC.

The chain joins TRBV5-1 to TRBJ2-1; 9 positions agree with TRBD2. CDR3 length: 16 amino acids. V lost 2 bases to trimming and J lost 6 bases; unmatched junction nucleotides: 9. Germline values: CDR1 SGHRS, CDR2 YFSETQ. The CDR3 DNA reads TGCGCCAGCAGCTTAGGACAACTAGCGGGCAGCAATGAGCAGTTCTTC. Residues: CASSLGQLAGSNEQFF. The variable domain in full, with the rest retrieved from reference TRBV5-1 and TRBJ2-1, is KAGVTQTPRYLIKTRGQQVTLSCSPISGHRSVSWYQQTPGQGLQFLFEYFSETQRNKGNFPGRFSGRQFSNSRSEMNVSTLELGDSALYLCASSLGQLAGSNEQFFGPGTRLTVL.

The chain has TRBV10-3 and TRBJ2-2, with 8 nucleotides matching TRBD2. The CDR3 runs to 18 residues. Germline trimming cut 6 bases from V and 0 bases from J; bases unmatched to any gene: 12. Per germline, CDR1 ENHRY and CDR2 SYGVKD. The CDR3 spells CAIRKNTGLAANTGELFF. The CDR3 bases are TGTGCCATCAGAAAAAACACAGGACTAGCCGCGAACACCGGGGAGCTGTTTTTT.

This clone was seen more than once but under ten times. The chain joins TRBV7-9 to TRBJ1-2; 7 nucleotides match TRBD1. Trimming took 5 bases from V and 1 from J; bases not matched to a gene: 1. CDR3 length equals 13 residues. CDR1 SEHNR and CDR2 FQNEAQ come from the germline V gene (reference sequence). The CDR3 coding sequence is TGTGCCAGCAGCCGACAGGGTAACTATGGCTACACCTTC. Its translation is CASSRQGNYGYTF.

V is TRBV19 and J is TRBJ2-1; D may correspond to TRBD1 or TRBD2 (5 bases each). Germline values: CDR1 LNHDA, CDR2 SQIVND (reference sequence). The CDR3 has 14 amino acids. V was cut by 6 bases and J by 4 bases, with 13 bases left in between. The CDR3 sequence: CASRPRDRYNEQFF. In DNA, the CDR3 is TGTGCCAGTAGGCCCCGGGACCGATACAATGAGCAGTTCTTC.

The rearrangement uses TRBV6-2 or TRBV6-3 and TRBJ2-7; TRBD2 agrees at 7 bases. The germline CDR1 and CDR2 sequences are MNHEY and SVGEGT. The CDR3 extends over 14 amino acids. V lost 4 bases to trimming and J lost 5 bases; unmatched junction nucleotides: 8. The CDR3 region has the DNA TGTGCCAGCAGTTCTACCGTTGGGGGGGACGAGCAGTACTTC. Its protein product is CASSSTVGGDEQYF.

This chain connects TRBV28 to TRBJ2-1; a weak D match, TRBD2 (5 bases). With 8 bases removed from V and 8 bases from J, the gap between germline ends came to 19 bases. In germline, CDR1 is MDHEN, CDR2 SYDVKM. The length of the CDR3 is 14 residues. The CDR3 region has the DNA TGTGCCAGCTCCTTAGCGACTTCCATGTATGAGCAGTTCTTC. It encodes CASSLATSMYEQFF.

The gene calls are TRBV7-9 and TRBJ2-3; the match to TRBD2 covers 12 bases. CDR3 length equals 11 residues. The V segment lost 5 bases and the J segment 14 bases; nucleotides outside the gene matches: 2. The germline V gene has CDR1 SEHNR and CDR2 FQNEAQ (reference sequence). CDR3 nucleotides: TGTGCCAGCAGCGGACTAGCGGGAATGTATTTT. Its translation: CASSGLAGMYF.

This chain links TRBV7-3 with TRBJ1-2; D gene ambiguous. This CDR3 has 13 residues. Germline V gene sequence: CDR1 SGHTA, CDR2 FQGTGA. V was trimmed by 4 bases and J by 4 bases, leaving 10 bases between them. The CDR3 loop is CASSYPGFYGYTF. The CDR3 DNA sequence: TGTGCCAGCAGCTACCCAGGTTTCTATGGCTACACCTTC.

V and J are TRBV5-4 and TRBJ2-2, with D uncertain. CDR1 is SGHNT and CDR2 is YYREEE in the germline V gene (reference sequence). V lost 4 bases to trimming and J lost 2 bases, with 9 bases between them. The CDR3 contains 14 residues. The CDR3 DNA is TGTGCCAGCAGCCCTCCGGGCAACACCGGGGAGCTGTTTTTT. Translating it yields CASSPPGNTGELFF.

This clone was detected once. The V call is TRBV5-1, the J call TRBJ2-7; 15 bases match TRBD2. Trimming at V came to 3 bases and at J to 1 base, leaving 2 bases not matched to a gene. The CDR3 is 16 residues long. CDR1 SGHRS and CDR2 YFSETQ come from the germline V gene. The chain's CDR3 is CASSSGLAGGSYEQYF. The CDR3 DNA is TGCGCCAGCAGCTCGGGACTAGCGGGAGGTTCCTACGAGCAGTACTTC.

The CDR3 DNA reads TGTGCCAGCACCCTTGCCCACGGAGGGAGGAAGGACGAGCAGTACTTC. It translates to CASTLAHGGRKDEQYF. The chain uses TRBV28 and TRBJ2-7; D perhaps matches TRBD2 (6 bases). The CDR3 extends over 16 amino acids. Between the trimmed V and J ends, which lost 7 bases and 5 bases, there was a span of 24 bases. Germline CDR1 and CDR2: MDHEN and SYDVKM.

The chain couples TRBV30 to TRBJ2-1, with unresolved D. Looked up from germline, CDR1 is GTSNPN and CDR2 is SVGIG (reference sequence). V shed 3 bases and J shed 9 bases, with 12 bases lying between them. The CDR3 is made up of 12 amino acids. CDR3 residues: CAWSSGRTEQFF. CDR3 nucleotide sequence: TGTGCCTGGAGCTCGGGCAGAACTGAGCAGTTCTTC.

The J gene is TRBJ2-7, the V gene TRBV7-6; 12 nucleotides agree with TRBD1. V was clipped by 5 bases and J by 4 bases; unmatched bases: 3. The V gene's germline CDR1 is SGHVS and CDR2 FNYEAQ. The CDR3 spans 14 residues. Written as DNA, the CDR3 is TGTGCCAGCAGCACGGGACAGGGGGCGTACGAGCAGTACTTC. The encoded protein is CASSTGQGAYEQYF.

The chain has TRBV7-9 and TRBJ2-5; D gene uncertain. This CDR3 comprises 14 residues. Germline CDR1 SEHNR, CDR2 FQNEAQ (reference sequence). The V gene lost 3 bases and the J gene lost 1 base, with 9 bases spanning the gap. Here the CDR3 DNA reads TGTGCCAGCAGCTTTGGGCCGATCCAAGAGACCCAGTACTTC. It translates to CASSFGPIQETQYF.

Written as DNA, the CDR3 is TGTGCCAGCAGTACGGGGCAGGAGGCTTTCTTT. Its translation: CASSTGQEAFF. The chain uses TRBV7-3 and TRBJ1-1, with a weak D call TRBD1 (5 bases). From germline, CDR1 is SGHTA and CDR2 FQGTGA. The CDR3 covers 11 residues. V was cut by 6 bases and J by 11 bases, with 13 bases left in between. Full variable domain (outside the CDR3, taken from reference TRBV7-3 and TRBJ1-1): GAGVSQTPSNKVTEKGKYVELRCDPISGHTALYWYRQSLGQGPEFLIYFQGTGAADDSGLPNDRFFAVRPEGSVSTLKIQRTERGDSAVYLCASSTGQEAFFGQGTRLTVV.

This clone was seen once. The chain carries TRBV6-1 and TRBJ2-3; D is unclear. Looked up from germline, CDR1 is MNHNS and CDR2 is SASEGT. Trimming pared 3 bases from V and 10 bases from J, leaving 8 bases between. The CDR3 is 11 residues long. For the CDR3, the DNA is TGTGCCAGCAGTGATGTGGGTGCGCAGTATTTT. As protein: CASSDVGAQYF.

In its sample, this clone was seen once. This chain connects TRBV5-1 to TRBJ2-3; D gene unclear. Germline CDR1 and CDR2: SGHRS and YFSETQ. This CDR3 spans 15 amino acids. V was clipped by 4 bases and J by 6 bases, with 18 bases between them. The CDR3 DNA reads as TGCGCCAGCAGCCCGGAAGGCAGTTCATCGGATACGCAGTATTTT. Its protein is CASSPEGSSSDTQYF.

The chain carries TRBV5-4 and TRBJ2-5; 11 positions agree with TRBD1. With V trimmed by 6 bases and J by 5 bases, 9 bases remained unmatched. Germline CDR1 SGHNT, CDR2 YYREEE (reference sequence). There are 15 residues in the CDR3. This chain's CDR3 is CASMRTGGSLETQYF. CDR3 DNA: TGTGCCAGCATGAGGACAGGGGGCTCGTTGGAGACCCAGTACTTC.

The rearrangement uses TRBV11-2 and TRBJ1-1, with D unclear. From germline, CDR1 is SGHAT and CDR2 FQNNGV. The CDR3 is 14 amino acids. With 1 base removed from V and 1 base from J, the gap between germline ends came to 7 bases. The CDR3 region is CASSLGPKNTEAFF. The CDR3 coding sequence is TGTGCCAGCAGCTTAGGGCCGAAGAACACTGAAGCTTTCTTT.

J is TRBJ1-2 and V is TRBV18; D possibly corresponds to TRBD1 (5 bases). Germline values: CDR1 KGHSH, CDR2 LQKENI. Trimming stripped 0 bases from V and 3 bases from J, with 14 bases between. The CDR3 is 16 residues long. CDR3 in amino acids: CASSPPGRGADYGYTF. As DNA, the CDR3 is TGTGCCAGCTCACCACCGGGACGGGGCGCGGACTATGGCTACACCTTC.

The chain employs TRBV5-1 and TRBJ2-1; 10 nucleotides agree with TRBD2. This CDR3 region has 18 residues. J was trimmed by 0 bases and V by 3 bases; bases with no gene match: 9. The germline V gene encodes CDR1 SGHRS and CDR2 YFSETQ. CDR3 DNA sequence: TGCGCCAGCAGCTCCCGGCCGCTAGCGGGAGTCTCCTACAATGAGCAGTTCTTC. This encodes CASSSRPLAGVSYNEQFF.

The V gene is TRBV5-5, the J gene TRBJ2-2; D remains unclear. The germline CDR1 and CDR2 sequences are SGHKS and YYEKEE (reference sequence). V was pared by 0 bases and J by 4 bases, with 10 bases between. CDR3 length: 15 amino acids. Here the CDR3 reads CASSLAGFSTGELFF. In nucleotides, the CDR3 is TGTGCCAGCAGCTTGGCCGGGTTTAGCACCGGGGAGCTGTTTTTT.

The chain has TRBV7-3 and TRBJ2-3; the match to TRBD2 covers 11 bases. V trimming: 4 bases; J trimming: 5 bases; junction bases outside the gene matches: 14. Per germline, CDR1 SGHTA and CDR2 FQGTGA. CDR3 length: 18 amino acids. The CDR3 sequence: CASSSPKLAGEEVDTQYF. CDR3 sequence (DNA): TGTGCCAGCAGCTCCCCCAAACTAGCGGGAGAAGAGGTAGATACGCAGTATTTT.

The chain couples TRBV15 to TRBJ1-2; TRBD1 aligns across 9 bases. The CDR3 runs 15 residues. V gave up 5 bases and J gave up 7 bases; unmatched junction bases: 11. Germline CDR1 is LNHNV and CDR2 is YYDKDF (reference sequence). The CDR3 DNA reads as TGTGCCACCAGCCGACCGGGACAGGGATTCGGTGGCTACACCTTC. This gives the protein CATSRPGQGFGGYTF.

This clone was counted a single time. V usage is TRBV13 and J usage is TRBJ2-1; D perhaps matches TRBD2 (7 bases). Trimming took 5 bases from V and 8 from J, leaving 22 bases between them. Germline loops: CDR1 PRHDT, CDR2 FYEKMQ (reference sequence). The CDR3 covers 16 residues. The CDR3 protein is CASSQGPREGVDEQFF. DNA of the CDR3: TGTGCCAGCAGCCAAGGCCCCAGGGAGGGGGTGGATGAGCAGTTCTTC.

The chain joins TRBV28 to TRBJ2-7; D unclear. Germline-derived CDR1 and CDR2 are MDHEN and SYDVKM. V lost 8 bases and J 5 bases, leaving 19 bases between the germline ends. This CDR3 contains 14 residues. DNA of the CDR3: TGTGCCAGCGGGCCTGTACACGCACTGGACGAGCAGTACTTC. Translation gives CASGPVHALDEQYF.